This T cell receptor beta chain was profiled in a study of a mutant IDH1 vaccine in newly diagnosed glioma. Noted time point: week 11, during vaccination. Alongside topical imiquimod, each dose of vaccine comprised 300 ug of mutant IDH1 20-mer peptide. V dropped 0 bases and J dropped 6 bases, with 13 bases sitting between them. The CDR3 has 15 residues. CDR1 and CDR2 from the germline V gene are SGDLS and YYNGEE. This table comes from immunoSEQ multiplex PCR, and its TCRdb copy is limited to in-frame clones, with some not included. The sample yields fewer than 35,000 clones, around 80% seen once. Concerning this clone itself: What it binds is unknown.

This chain uses TRBV9 with TRBJ2-1, with D possibly matching TRBD2 (6 bases). This sample comprised PBMCs, obtained from a glioma patient whose treatment included an IDH1 peptide vaccine. The source is a man aged 30-40 years with glioma. The CDR3 nucleotides are TGTGCCAGCAGCGTAGTGGGGGGAGCTCGCAATGAGCAGTTCTTC. This encodes CASSVVGGARNEQFF.